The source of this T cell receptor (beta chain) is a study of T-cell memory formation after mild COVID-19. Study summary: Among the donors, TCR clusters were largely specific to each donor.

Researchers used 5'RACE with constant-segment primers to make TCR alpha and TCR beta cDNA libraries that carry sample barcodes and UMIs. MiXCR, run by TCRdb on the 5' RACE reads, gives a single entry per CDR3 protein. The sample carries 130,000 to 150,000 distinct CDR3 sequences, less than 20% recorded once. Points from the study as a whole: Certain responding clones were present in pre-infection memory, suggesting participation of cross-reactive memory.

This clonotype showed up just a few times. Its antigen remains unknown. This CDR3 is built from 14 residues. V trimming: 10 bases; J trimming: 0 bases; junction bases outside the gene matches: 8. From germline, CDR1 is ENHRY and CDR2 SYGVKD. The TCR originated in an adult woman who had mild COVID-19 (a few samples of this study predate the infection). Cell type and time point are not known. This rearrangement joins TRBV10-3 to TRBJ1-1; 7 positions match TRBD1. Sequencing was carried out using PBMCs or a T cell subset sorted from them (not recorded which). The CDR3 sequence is CATKRDSLNTEAFF. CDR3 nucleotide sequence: TGTGCCACGAAACGGGACAGCTTGAACACTGAAGCTTTCTTT.